The 8 T cell receptor beta chains in this list originate from one sample, sequenced in a study of T cell responses to AZD1222 COVID-19 vaccine. The table came from immunoSEQ multiplex PCR; TCRdb's copy has only in-frame clones and leaves some out. Counted here are 98,000 or so clones, 65% to 85% occurring once; the ten biggest clones make up over 12%. This material consisted of peripheral blood, taken 28 days after the second AZD1222 dose. The receptors were sampled from an adult who received the AZD1222 COVID-19 vaccine.

The J gene is TRBJ1-4, the V gene TRBV27; a possible D gene is TRBD1 (6 bases). This CDR3 is 13 amino acids long. V lost 7 bases and J 8 bases, leaving 14 bases between the germline ends. Germline-derived CDR1 and CDR2 are MNHEY and SMNVEV (reference sequence). The CDR3 loop reads CASKPGHGEKLFF. DNA for the CDR3: TGTGCCAGCAAGCCGGGACACGGGGAAAAACTGTTTTTT.

The CDR3 loop reads CASSVDRAGANVLTF. DNA of the CDR3: TGTGCCAGCAGTGTAGACAGGGCTGGGGCCAACGTCCTGACTTTC. V gene TRBV7-3 combines with J gene TRBJ2-6; TRBD1 matches at 7 bases. J gave up 2 bases and V 6 bases, and 4 bases lay outside the gene matches. This CDR3 region has 15 residues. Germline V lookup: CDR1 SGHTA, CDR2 FQGTGA. Together with reference TRBV7-3 and TRBJ2-6, the CDR3 gives the full variable domain: GAGVSQTPSNKVTEKGKYVELRCDPISGHTALYWYRQSLGQGPEFLIYFQGTGAADDSGLPNDRFFAVRPEGSVSTLKIQRTERGDSAVYLCASSVDRAGANVLTFGAGSRLTVL.

The chain links TRBV7-2 to TRBJ1-1; 8 positions match TRBD1. CDR3 length: 13 amino acids. V lost 3 bases, J lost 8 bases, and 5 bases stayed unmatched. In germline, CDR1 is SGHTA, CDR2 FQGNSA. In DNA form, the CDR3 reads TGTGCCAGCAGCTTGGAACAGGGGGGGGAAGCTTTCTTT. This sequence encodes CASSLEQGGEAFF. Supplemented by reference TRBV7-2 and TRBJ1-1, the full variable domain reads GAGVSQSPSNKVTEKGKDVELRCDPISGHTALYWYRQSLGQGLEFLIYFQGNSAPDKSGLPSDRFSAERTGGSVSTLTIQRTQQEDSAVYLCASSLEQGGEAFFGQGTRLTVV.

The rearrangement joins TRBV4-1 to TRBJ1-5; D remains ambiguous. CDR1 and CDR2 from the germline V gene are MGHRA and YSYEKL. Trimming took 3 bases from V and 6 from J, leaving 9 bases between them. This CDR3 contains 13 residues. The CDR3 DNA is TGCGCCAGCAGCCAGGGAGTGGGTCAGCCCCAGCATTTT. Translation: CASSQGVGQPQHF.

The chain uses TRBV5-6 and TRBJ1-1; D gene uncertain. Trimming cost V 1 base and J 0 bases, with 7 bases left between them. Looked up from germline, CDR1 is SGHDT and CDR2 is YYEEEE. The CDR3 runs to 14 residues. CDR3: CASSLSQMNTEAFF. The CDR3, as DNA: TGTGCCAGCAGCTTGTCCCAGATGAACACTGAAGCTTTCTTT.

This clone appeared once. The chain recombines TRBV19 with TRBJ2-1; TRBD1 aligns across 10 bases. Germline CDR1 LNHDA, CDR2 SQIVND (reference sequence). J lost 8 bases, V lost 7 bases, and 11 bases had no gene match. The CDR3 is made up of 15 amino acids. The CDR3 protein is CASMTGTGEFDEQFF. The CDR3 DNA reads as TGTGCCAGTATGACCGGGACAGGGGAATTCGATGAGCAGTTCTTC. The full variable domain, with the rest looked up from reference TRBV19 and TRBJ2-1, is DGGITQSPKYLFRKEGQNVTLSCEQNLNHDAMYWYRQDPGQGLRLIYYSQIVNDFQKGDIAEGYSVSREKKESFPLTVTSAQKNPTAFYLCASMTGTGEFDEQFFGPGTRLTVL.

This clone has a single count. V is TRBV2 and J is TRBJ1-1; D is ambiguous. Germline assignment: CDR1 SNHLY and CDR2 FYNNEI. V was trimmed by 8 bases and J by 7 bases, leaving 14 bases between them. CDR3 length: 12 residues. DNA of the CDR3: TGTGCCAGCGGAATGGGGAGAATTGAAGCTTTCTTT. Translation gives CASGMGRIEAFF.

The chain employs TRBV5-4 and TRBJ1-1; 7 nucleotides agree with TRBD1. The V gene end was trimmed by 4 bases and the J gene end by 0 bases; junction bases not matched to a gene: 6. The V gene's germline CDR1 is SGHNT and CDR2 YYREEE (reference sequence). The CDR3 consists of 15 residues. CDR3 in amino acids: CASSGTTGLNTEAFF. The CDR3 DNA follows: TGTGCCAGCAGCGGTACGACAGGGCTGAACACTGAAGCTTTCTTT.